The 24 T cell receptor beta chains reported below all come from one sample, sequenced in a study of long-term antiretroviral therapy in people with HIV. Sequencing used immunoSEQ v3.0 at survey level. The method was immunoSEQ multiplex PCR; TCRdb's version includes in-frame clones alone and lacks a portion of them. This table has around 20,000 clones, about four fifths appearing once. The specimen was unsorted PBMCs, collected at the start of antiretroviral therapy, before treatment. The origin of the receptors is a man aged 18 to 30 with HIV.

The rearrangement uses TRBV5-1 and TRBJ2-1, with D perhaps being TRBD1 or TRBD2 (5 bases each). Deletions cut 0 bases from V and 10 bases from J, with 8 bases between. CDR3 length equals 12 residues. CDR1 and CDR2 from the germline V gene are SGHRS and YFSETQ. The DNA of the CDR3 is TGCGCCAGCAGCTTGGCCGAGGGGGAGCAGTTCTTC. Translation gives CASSLAEGEQFF.

V and J are TRBV15 and TRBJ2-7; D might be TRBD2 (5 bases). V was clipped by 5 bases and J by 5 bases, with 13 bases between them. The CDR3 is 13 amino acids. Germline V gives CDR1 LNHNV, CDR2 YYDKDF (reference sequence). The CDR3 sequence: CATSGGILHEQYF. Written as DNA, the CDR3 is TGTGCCACCAGCGGAGGTATTCTCCACGAGCAGTACTTC.

J is TRBJ2-3 and V is TRBV15, with 7 bases that match TRBD2. The germline gives CDR1 LNHNV, CDR2 YYDKDF (reference sequence). V was clipped by 5 bases and J by 4 bases; unmatched bases: 9. This CDR3 spans 15 amino acids. CDR3 residues: CATSVRLAGADTQYF. In DNA, the CDR3 is TGTGCCACCAGCGTACGACTAGCTGGCGCAGATACGCAGTATTTT.

The V and J genes are TRBV2 and TRBJ1-5; tentatively, D is TRBD1 (5 bases). This CDR3 region has 16 residues. V was clipped by 8 bases and J by 4 bases, with 21 bases between them. Per the germline V gene, CDR1 is SNHLY and CDR2 is FYNNEI. The CDR3 bases are TGTGCCAGCCGGAGGGCCGTGGGGGATTTTAATCAGCCCCAGCATTTT. Encoded protein: CASRRAVGDFNQPQHF.

The chain uses TRBV18 and TRBJ1-1, with 12 bases fitting TRBD1. CDR1 KGHSH and CDR2 LQKENI come from the germline V gene. The CDR3 contains 17 residues. V shed 3 bases and J 5 bases; nucleotides not matched to a gene: 10. The CDR3 DNA sequence: TGTGCCAGCTCACCGCTGGGACAGGGGGCCCTGGGGACTGAAGCTTTCTTT. Translating it yields CASSPLGQGALGTEAFF.

The chain employs TRBV7-9 and TRBJ2-5; D may be TRBD1 (6 bases). V gave up 6 bases and J gave up 5 bases, with 16 bases separating them. The CDR3 is 14 amino acids. From germline, CDR1 is SEHNR and CDR2 FQNEAQ (reference sequence). The CDR3 loop is CASRGTQGMETQYF. The DNA for the CDR3 is TGTGCCAGCAGGGGGACACAGGGTATGGAGACCCAGTACTTC.

This rearrangement joins TRBV9 to TRBJ2-7, with 12 bases lining up with TRBD1. This CDR3 has 15 amino acids. Germline V gene sequence: CDR1 SGDLS, CDR2 YYNGEE. With V trimmed by 3 bases and J by 6 bases, 7 bases remained unmatched. The CDR3 DNA sequence: TGTGCCAGCAGCGGGGACAGGGGGCGACTCGGCGAGCAGTACTTC. Protein: CASSGDRGRLGEQYF. Full variable domain (rest looked up from reference TRBV9 and TRBJ2-7): DSGVTQTPKHLITATGQRVTLRCSPRSGDLSVYWYQQSLDQGLQFLIQYYNGEERAKGNILERFSAQQFPDLHSELNLSSLELGDSALYFCASSGDRGRLGEQYFGPGTRLTVT.

This clone is categorized as medium-sized. The chain carries TRBV19 and TRBJ2-1, with a weak D call TRBD1 (5 bases). The V gene lost 4 bases and the J gene lost 2 bases, with 12 bases spanning the gap. CDR1 and CDR2 (germline): LNHDA, SQIVND (reference sequence). This CDR3 has 15 residues. The CDR3 bases are TGTGCCAGTAGTAAAGTCCAGGGCCCCTACAATGAGCAGTTCTTC. Translated: CASSKVQGPYNEQFF.

The chain employs TRBV19 and TRBJ2-1; 7 bases map to TRBD2. Looked up from germline, CDR1 is LNHDA and CDR2 is SQIVND (reference sequence). Trimming removed 7 bases from V and 7 bases from J; junction bases left unmatched: 10. This CDR3 has 14 residues. The CDR3 DNA reads as TGTGCCAGTACTCCAGCGGGGCCGAGGAATGAGCAGTTCTTC. Translated: CASTPAGPRNEQFF.

The chain combines TRBV7-9 with TRBJ1-2; D might be TRBD1 (5 bases). This CDR3 comprises 14 residues. V lost 5 bases and J 4 bases, leaving 14 bases between the germline ends. From germline, CDR1 is SEHNR and CDR2 FQNEAQ (reference sequence). Written as DNA, the CDR3 is TGTGCCAGCAGCCTTGGGACGACAACCTATGGCTACACCTTC. This gives the protein CASSLGTTTYGYTF.

The genes are TRBV7-9 and TRBJ1-6; weak D call: TRBD1 (5 bases). The V end was cut by 5 bases, the J end by 7 bases, with 15 bases between. The CDR3 is 15 amino acids. Germline loops: CDR1 SEHNR, CDR2 FQNEAQ (reference sequence). CDR3 protein: CASSPNRNSNSPLHF. CDR3 coding DNA: TGTGCCAGCAGCCCTAACAGGAATAGCAATTCACCCCTCCACTTT. The variable domain in full, completed from reference TRBV7-9 and TRBJ1-6, reads DTGVSQNPRHKITKRGQNVTFRCDPISEHNRLYWYRQTLGQGPEFLTYFQNEAQLEKSRLLSDRFSAERPKGSFSTLEIQRTEQGDSAMYLCASSPNRNSNSPLHFGNGTRLTVT.

V gene TRBV11-3 combines with J gene TRBJ2-3, with 9 bases lining up with TRBD2. Germline CDR1 is SGHNT and CDR2 is YENEEA. The CDR3 is 14 residues long. J gave up 4 bases and V 5 bases, and 4 bases lay outside the gene matches. The CDR3 here is CASSDSGRSDTQYF. The CDR3 bases are TGTGCCAGCAGCGACAGCGGGAGGTCAGATACGCAGTATTTT.

The rearrangement uses TRBV11-3 and TRBJ2-7; 10 nucleotides align to TRBD1. Germline V CDR1 and CDR2: SGHNT, YENEEA. The CDR3 consists of 16 residues. The junction had 12 bases not matched to a gene; V was cut back by 5 bases and J by 5 bases. This CDR3 is CASSPGGGQGYNEQYF. CDR3 nucleotide sequence: TGTGCCAGCAGCCCCGGTGGGGGACAGGGGTACAACGAGCAGTACTTC.

This chain connects TRBV6-6 to TRBJ2-7; TRBD1 aligns across 7 bases. V was clipped by 6 bases and J by 3 bases; unmatched bases: 8. CDR3 size: 14 residues. CDR1 is MNHNY and CDR2 is SVGAGI in the germline V gene (reference sequence). The DNA of the CDR3 is TGTGCCAGCAGGATCCCGGGACAGCACTACGAGCAGTACTTC. Its translation: CASRIPGQHYEQYF.

In this sample, this clone turned up once. The chain has TRBV4-3 and TRBJ1-2, with D maybe TRBD1 (5 bases). Germline values: CDR1 LGHNA, CDR2 YSLEER. This CDR3 contains 15 residues. Trimming took off 4 bases at V and 7 bases at J, with 19 bases between the two ends. In DNA form, the CDR3 reads TGCGCCAGCAGCCTTTTCTTTGGGGGGAACAGTGGCTACACCTTC. Translated, it gives CASSLFFGGNSGYTF.

The CDR3 reads CASSPQTLDTQYF. CDR3 nucleotides: TGTGCCAGCTCACCACAAACCTTAGATACGCAGTATTTT. The rearrangement joins TRBV18 to TRBJ2-3; D gene ambiguous. Between the trimmed V and J ends, which lost 1 base and 5 bases, there was a span of 7 bases. The germline CDR1 and CDR2 sequences are KGHSH and LQKENI. The CDR3 has 13 amino acids.

V usage is TRBV6-1 and J usage is TRBJ1-2; D may be TRBD1 (5 bases). The CDR3 has 14 amino acids. V lost 4 bases to trimming and J lost 7 bases, with 16 bases between them. Germline CDR1 reads MNHNS; CDR2 reads SASEGT. CDR3 coding DNA: TGTGCCAGCAGTGCCCTTCCGGGGCCAGGTGGCTACACCTTC. Protein product: CASSALPGPGGYTF.

The count of this clone is one. The V call is TRBV18, the J call TRBJ1-3, with D tentatively TRBD1 (6 bases). Germline V lookup: CDR1 KGHSH, CDR2 LQKENI. The V gene lost 2 bases and the J gene lost 0 bases, with 8 bases spanning the gap. The CDR3 consists of 15 residues. This chain's CDR3 is CASSPWDTSGNTIYF. In DNA form, the CDR3 reads TGTGCCAGCTCACCATGGGACACCTCTGGAAACACCATATATTTT.

The chain carries TRBV7-6 and TRBJ1-3; D ambiguous. Between the trimmed V and J ends, which lost 1 base and 0 bases, there was a span of 13 bases. The CDR3 sequence is 17 residues long. The germline CDR1 and CDR2 sequences are SGHVS and FNYEAQ. CDR3 coding DNA: TGTGCCAGCAGCTTAGAACCGCCCGGGTTCTCTGGAAACACCATATATTTT. Protein product: CASSLEPPGFSGNTIYF.

V is TRBV18 and J is TRBJ2-2; 7 nucleotides align to TRBD1. Germline CDR1 and CDR2: KGHSH and LQKENI. Germline trimming cut 3 bases from V and 2 bases from J; bases unmatched to any gene: 12. The CDR3 extends over 18 amino acids. CDR3 sequence (DNA): TGTGCCAGCTCACCCCCGGGACAGAGGGCAGCAAACACCGGGGAGCTGTTTTTT. It codes for CASSPPGQRAANTGELFF.

This clone was recorded once. The chain is built from TRBV4-3 and TRBJ2-6, with TRBD1 matching 9 bases. V dropped 1 base and J dropped 4; count of bases not matched to a gene: 8. The CDR3 is 18 amino acids. Germline CDR1 is LGHNA and CDR2 is YSLEER. The CDR3 region is CASSQAGTGPSGANVLTF. The CDR3 DNA reads TGCGCCAGCAGCCAAGCCGGGACAGGGCCCTCCGGGGCCAACGTCCTGACTTTC.

The chain is built from TRBV10-2 and TRBJ2-1; possibly TRBD1 for D (5 bases). V lost 4 bases and J 0 bases, leaving 13 bases between the germline ends. CDR1 WSHSY and CDR2 SAAADI come from the germline V gene. The CDR3 is 16 residues long. The CDR3 loop is CASSGIQVRSYNEQFF. In nucleotides, the CDR3 is TGCGCCAGCAGTGGGATACAGGTCCGCTCCTACAATGAGCAGTTCTTC.

By share, this clone ranks as large (0.1 to 1%). The chain employs TRBV6-5 and TRBJ2-1, with D perhaps matching TRBD2 (5 bases). Per the germline V gene, CDR1 is MNHEY and CDR2 is SVGAGI. The CDR3 length is 15 residues. Trimming pared 2 bases from V and 5 bases from J, leaving 13 bases between. The CDR3 here is CASSYHPSSNNEQFF. For the CDR3, the DNA is TGTGCCAGCAGTTACCACCCTAGCAGCAACAATGAGCAGTTCTTC.

The chain is built from TRBV28 and TRBJ2-5, with a tentative D call TRBD2 (5 bases). Germline CDR1 is MDHEN and CDR2 is SYDVKM. The CDR3 is 16 amino acids. Trimming shortened V by 3 bases and J by 5 bases, and 19 bases separated the two germline ends. CDR3 DNA sequence: TGTGCCAGCAGTTTGGCCTTTGGAGGTCTGAGTGAGACCCAGTACTTC. It yields the protein CASSLAFGGLSETQYF. The full variable domain, with the rest looked up from reference TRBV28 and TRBJ2-5, is DVKVTQSSRYLVKRTGEKVFLECVQDMDHENMFWYRQDPGLGLRLIYFSYDVKMKEKGDIPEGYSVSREKKERFSLILESASTNQTSMYLCASSLAFGGLSETQYFGPGTRLLVL.